This is a list of T cell receptor beta chains from one sample in a study of stem cell transplantation in POMP-related autoinflammatory disease. Data came from immunoSEQ multiplex PCR; TCRdb stores just in-frame clones and leaves some out. The sample contains tens of thousands of clones, around 90% of which appear only once. The sequenced sample was CD4+ T cells from PBMCs, obtained after stem cell transplantation. Receptors were obtained from a human patient with POMP-related autoinflammation and immune dysregulation (PRAID). These T cells may partly come from the graft donor. CDR3s include the opening cysteine and the closing phenylalanine or tryptophan. The order of the fields is V gene, clone size, J gene, D gene, CDR3 protein, CDR3 DNA. D genes are given only for firm matches. The listing skips clone size in some rows; elsewhere it reads once, few, many or a size class.

v_call: TRBV6-5
clone_size: few
j_call: TRBJ2-7
d_call: TRBD2
cdr3_aa: CASSILAGTYEQYF
cdr3_nt: TGTGCCAGCAGCATACTAGCGGGGACCTACGAGCAGTACTTC

v_call: TRBV28
clone_size: -
j_call: TRBJ2-3
d_call: -
cdr3_aa: CASRGAGIADTQYF
cdr3_nt: TGTGCCAGCAGGGGGGCAGGGATCGCAGATACGCAGTATTTT

v_call: TRBV28
clone_size: -
j_call: TRBJ2-7
d_call: -
cdr3_aa: CASSRQGNYEQYF
cdr3_nt: TGTGCCAGCTCTAGGCAGGGAAACTACGAGCAGTACTTC

v_call: TRBV5-1
clone_size: -
j_call: TRBJ2-1
d_call: TRBD2
cdr3_aa: CASSPSLAGGPQVGEQFF
cdr3_nt: TGCGCCAGCAGCCCGTCACTAGCGGGGGGGCCTCAGGTCGGTGAGCAGTTCTTC

v_call: TRBV6-1
clone_size: -
j_call: TRBJ1-1
d_call: -
cdr3_aa: CASKGERGAFF
cdr3_nt: TGTGCCAGCAAAGGAGAGAGGGGAGCTTTCTTT

v_call: TRBV18
clone_size: -
j_call: TRBJ1-3
d_call: -
cdr3_aa: CASSPGTDYGNTIYF
cdr3_nt: TGTGCCAGCTCACCCGGGACGGATTATGGAAACACCATATATTTT

v_call: TRBV6-5
clone_size: few
j_call: TRBJ2-3
d_call: -
cdr3_aa: CASSYGAGETDTQYF
cdr3_nt: TGTGCCAGCAGTTACGGGGCAGGGGAAACAGATACGCAGTATTTT

v_call: TRBV29-1
clone_size: once
j_call: TRBJ1-5
d_call: -
cdr3_aa: CSVGEGNQPQHF
cdr3_nt: TGCAGCGTTGGCGAGGGTAATCAGCCCCAGCATTTT

v_call: TRBV5-4
clone_size: -
j_call: TRBJ2-5
d_call: TRBD2
cdr3_aa: CASSPGGSQETQYF
cdr3_nt: TGTGCCAGCAGCCCGGGGGGAAGTCAAGAGACCCAGTACTTC

v_call: TRBV27
clone_size: -
j_call: TRBJ2-3
d_call: -
cdr3_aa: CASSPRHLTDTQYF
cdr3_nt: TGTGCCAGCAGCCCGAGGCACCTCACAGATACGCAGTATTTT

v_call: TRBV5-1
clone_size: once
j_call: TRBJ1-3
d_call: TRBD1
cdr3_aa: CASSPRGDRGHTIYF
cdr3_nt: TGCGCCAGCAGCCCTCGGGGGGACAGGGGGCACACCATATATTTT

v_call: TRBV5-5
clone_size: -
j_call: TRBJ2-7
d_call: TRBD1
cdr3_aa: CASSFGQGAGNEQYF
cdr3_nt: TGTGCCAGCAGCTTTGGACAGGGGGCAGGAAACGAGCAGTACTTC

v_call: TRBV28
clone_size: -
j_call: TRBJ2-7
d_call: TRBD1
cdr3_aa: CASSVQGVTYEQYF
cdr3_nt: TGTGCCAGCAGTGTACAGGGGGTGACCTACGAGCAGTACTTC

v_call: TRBV7-8
clone_size: -
j_call: TRBJ2-5
d_call: -
cdr3_aa: CASSLEWSRDSLYQETQYF
cdr3_nt: TGTGCCAGCAGCTTAGAGTGGTCCCGGGACTCATTGTACCAAGAGACCCAGTACTTC

v_call: TRBV5-4
clone_size: -
j_call: TRBJ2-5
d_call: -
cdr3_aa: CASSLVGGGTQYF
cdr3_nt: TGTGCCAGCAGCTTAGTGGGAGGCGGGACCCAGTACTTC

v_call: TRBV5-1
clone_size: -
j_call: TRBJ1-2
d_call: -
cdr3_aa: CASSISGGYGYTF
cdr3_nt: TGCGCCAGCAGCATCTCCGGGGGCTATGGCTACACCTTC

v_call: TRBV9
clone_size: once
j_call: TRBJ2-3
d_call: -
cdr3_aa: CASSVDPTDTQYF
cdr3_nt: TGTGCCAGCAGCGTAGACCCCACAGATACGCAGTATTTT

v_call: TRBV19
clone_size: -
j_call: TRBJ2-7
d_call: TRBD2
cdr3_aa: CASSSDRTSGRSYEQYF
cdr3_nt: TGTGCCAGTAGTTCCGACCGGACTAGCGGGAGGTCCTACGAGCAGTACTTC

v_call: TRBV19
clone_size: -
j_call: TRBJ2-2
d_call: -
cdr3_aa: CASRNRSKNTGELFF
cdr3_nt: TGTGCCAGTAGAAATCGCTCTAAGAACACCGGGGAGCTGTTTTTT

v_call: TRBV9
clone_size: -
j_call: TRBJ2-1
d_call: -
cdr3_aa: CASSVERIDWGIYNEQFF
cdr3_nt: TGTGCCAGCAGCGTAGAACGTATCGACTGGGGGATTTACAATGAGCAGTTCTTC

v_call: TRBV28
clone_size: -
j_call: TRBJ1-6
d_call: -
cdr3_aa: CASHTTDSLNSPLHF
cdr3_nt: TGTGCCAGCCACACGACGGACAGCCTAAATTCACCCCTCCACTTT

v_call: TRBV18
clone_size: -
j_call: TRBJ1-1
d_call: -
cdr3_aa: CASSPGQAMNTEAFF
cdr3_nt: TGTGCCAGCTCACCAGGGCAGGCAATGAACACTGAAGCTTTCTTT

v_call: TRBV3-1/TRBV3-2
clone_size: -
j_call: TRBJ1-2
d_call: TRBD1
cdr3_aa: CASSQDLDRPSNTF
cdr3_nt: TGTGCCAGCAGCCAAGACCTGGACAGGCCGAGTAACACCTTC

v_call: TRBV27
clone_size: -
j_call: TRBJ1-2
d_call: TRBD1
cdr3_aa: CASRAGQGSYGYTF
cdr3_nt: TGTGCCAGCAGAGCGGGACAGGGGAGCTATGGCTACACCTTC

v_call: TRBV6-4
clone_size: -
j_call: TRBJ2-1
d_call: -
cdr3_aa: CASSRSSEQFF
cdr3_nt: TGTGCCAGCAGCCGTTCTAGTGAGCAGTTCTTC

v_call: TRBV7-9
clone_size: once
j_call: TRBJ2-7
d_call: -
cdr3_aa: CASSLVGNLRDEQYF
cdr3_nt: TGTGCCAGCAGCTTAGTGGGGAATCTCCGCGACGAGCAGTACTTC

v_call: TRBV6-2/TRBV6-3
clone_size: -
j_call: TRBJ1-1
d_call: -
cdr3_aa: CASSYRTADTEAFF
cdr3_nt: TGTGCCAGCAGTTACCGGACAGCCGACACTGAAGCTTTCTTT

v_call: TRBV12-2
clone_size: -
j_call: TRBJ1-2
d_call: -
cdr3_aa: CASRLDGAGSGYTF
cdr3_nt: TGTGCAAGTCGCTTAGATGGGGCTGGGAGTGGCTACACCTTC

v_call: TRBV7-9
clone_size: -
j_call: TRBJ2-3
d_call: TRBD1
cdr3_aa: CASSSGQGTDTQYF
cdr3_nt: TGTGCCAGCAGCTCGGGACAGGGGACGGATACGCAGTATTTT

v_call: TRBV28
clone_size: once
j_call: TRBJ1-2
d_call: -
cdr3_aa: CASSSQGLYGYTF
cdr3_nt: TGTGCCAGCAGTTCCCAGGGTTTGTATGGCTACACCTTC

v_call: TRBV24-1
clone_size: -
j_call: TRBJ1-1
d_call: -
cdr3_aa: CATSDGQFMNTEAFF
cdr3_nt: TGTGCCACCAGTGACGGACAGTTCATGAACACTGAAGCTTTCTTT

v_call: TRBV19
clone_size: -
j_call: TRBJ1-6
d_call: -
cdr3_aa: CASRPSIRGSPLHF
cdr3_nt: TGTGCCAGTAGACCCTCCATTCGGGGTTCACCCCTCCACTTT

v_call: TRBV9
clone_size: -
j_call: TRBJ1-2
d_call: -
cdr3_aa: CASSIRGGYGYTF
cdr3_nt: TGTGCCAGCAGCATCCGAGGGGGATATGGCTACACCTTC

v_call: TRBV18
clone_size: -
j_call: TRBJ2-5
d_call: -
cdr3_aa: CASSPRSGETQYF
cdr3_nt: TGTGCCAGCTCACCAAGATCCGGGGAGACCCAGTACTTC

v_call: TRBV7-9
clone_size: -
j_call: TRBJ2-5
d_call: -
cdr3_aa: CASSFFPLLPPSETQYF
cdr3_nt: TGTGCCAGCAGCTTTTTCCCTCTTTTACCTCCGAGCGAGACCCAGTACTTC

v_call: TRBV18
clone_size: -
j_call: TRBJ2-1
d_call: -
cdr3_aa: CASSPLAMSEDEQFF
cdr3_nt: TGTGCCAGCTCACCACTAGCAATGTCGGAAGATGAGCAGTTCTTC

v_call: TRBV11-2
clone_size: few
j_call: TRBJ2-2
d_call: TRBD2
cdr3_aa: CASSMPRGANTGELFF
cdr3_nt: TGTGCCAGCAGCATGCCTCGGGGGGCGAACACCGGGGAGCTGTTTTTT

v_call: TRBV4-1
clone_size: -
j_call: TRBJ2-3
d_call: -
cdr3_aa: CASSLLDSTDTQYF
cdr3_nt: TGCGCCAGCAGCCTTCTCGACTCGACAGATACGCAGTATTTT

v_call: TRBV6-5
clone_size: few
j_call: TRBJ1-5
d_call: TRBD1
cdr3_aa: CASKGANQPQHF
cdr3_nt: TGTGCCAGCAAGGGGGCCAATCAGCCCCAGCATTTT

v_call: TRBV24-1
clone_size: -
j_call: TRBJ2-1
d_call: TRBD2
cdr3_aa: CATSDFKTSGRSYNEQFF
cdr3_nt: TGTGCCACCAGTGATTTCAAGACTAGCGGGAGGTCCTACAATGAGCAGTTCTTC

v_call: TRBV18
clone_size: once
j_call: TRBJ1-4
d_call: TRBD1
cdr3_aa: CASSTGQGGEKLFF
cdr3_nt: TGTGCCAGCTCAACGGGACAGGGCGGCGAAAAACTGTTTTTT

v_call: TRBV28
clone_size: -
j_call: TRBJ2-3
d_call: TRBD1
cdr3_aa: CASSLTGADTQYF
cdr3_nt: TGTGCCAGCAGTCTGACAGGGGCAGATACGCAGTATTTT

v_call: TRBV5-1
clone_size: few
j_call: TRBJ1-6
d_call: -
cdr3_aa: CASTPGQGGSPNSPLHF
cdr3_nt: TGCGCCAGCACCCCAGGCCAGGGTGGGTCACCCAATTCACCCCTCCACTTT

v_call: TRBV28
clone_size: once
j_call: TRBJ2-7
d_call: -
cdr3_aa: CASSSVNPRVGLSYEQYF
cdr3_nt: TGTGCCAGCAGTTCGGTTAACCCCAGGGTGGGGCTGTCCTACGAGCAGTACTTC

v_call: TRBV5-1
clone_size: once
j_call: TRBJ2-2
d_call: -
cdr3_aa: CASSLAPVESGELFF
cdr3_nt: TGCGCCAGCAGCTTGGCGCCGGTTGAGTCCGGGGAGCTGTTTTTT

v_call: TRBV6-4
clone_size: -
j_call: TRBJ1-2
d_call: -
cdr3_aa: CARGEGSGTGYTF
cdr3_nt: TGTGCCAGGGGGGAGGGTTCAGGGACTGGCTACACCTTC

v_call: TRBV3-1/TRBV3-2
clone_size: -
j_call: TRBJ2-1
d_call: TRBD2
cdr3_aa: CASSPQGLAGIANEQFF
cdr3_nt: TGTGCCAGCAGCCCCCAAGGCTTAGCGGGAATCGCCAATGAGCAGTTCTTC

v_call: TRBV6-5
clone_size: once
j_call: TRBJ1-5
d_call: -
cdr3_aa: CAGSPQGSNQPQHF
cdr3_nt: TGTGCCGGGTCACCCCAGGGTAGCAATCAGCCCCAGCATTTT